Listed below are T cell receptor beta chains from one sample, sequenced in a study of T cell responses to AZD1222 COVID-19 vaccine. Some clones are missing from TCRdb's copy, which holds only in-frame ones; the method was immunoSEQ multiplex PCR. The sample holds approximately 180,000 clones, over 80% seen once. This sample comprised peripheral blood, obtained on day 0 of AZD1222 vaccination. These TCRs come from an adult in good health. The CDR3 runs from the conserved cysteine through the conserved F or W. D genes are given only for firm matches. Expanded clones get a size class; other rows say once, few or many, or leave the size out.

clone_size d_call j_call v_call cdr3_aa cdr3_nt
. TRBD2 TRBJ2-1 TRBV2 CATTLGLAINEQFF TGTGCCACCACCCTTGGACTAGCGATTAATGAGCAGTTCTTC
once . TRBJ2-2 TRBV5-4 CASSSPDRTNTGELFF TGTGCCAGCAGCTCCCCCGACAGGACGAACACCGGGGAGCTGTTTTTT
. . TRBJ2-7 TRBV18 CASSPVTGKPTYEQYF TGTGCCAGCTCACCAGTTACGGGGAAACCCACCTACGAGCAGTACTTC
. . TRBJ1-4 TRBV7-9 CASSLGTANEKLFF TGTGCCAGCAGCCTCGGGACGGCAAATGAAAAACTGTTTTTT
. TRBD1 TRBJ2-5 TRBV14 CASSQLDRETQYF TGTGCCAGCAGCCAACTGGACAGGGAGACCCAGTACTTC
once . TRBJ1-2 TRBV28 CASSSGTNYGYTF TGTGCCAGCAGTTCAGGGACGAACTATGGCTACACCTTC
. . TRBJ2-7 TRBV10-3 CAISEQGYGYEQYF TGTGCCATCAGTGAGCAGGGGTACGGTTACGAGCAGTACTTC
. . TRBJ2-6 TRBV7-9 CASSLWKQGLAGGANVLTF TGTGCCAGCAGCTTATGGAAACAGGGATTGGCGGGTGGGGCCAACGTCCTGACTTTC
. . TRBJ2-3 TRBV12-2 CASRLVFRFHRAPQYF TGTGCAAGTCGCTTAGTTTTCCGGTTCCACCGGGCCCCGCAGTATTTT
. . TRBJ2-2 TRBV24-1 CATSDPGMTTGELFF TGTGCCACCAGTGATCCAGGGATGACCACCGGGGAGCTGTTTTTT
. . TRBJ1-4 TRBV6-5 CASSYSGRGGEKLFF TGTGCCAGCAGTTATTCCGGGAGGGGAGGTGAAAAACTGTTTTTT
. . TRBJ2-1 TRBV5-4 CASSFGGAHSYNEQFF TGTGCCAGCAGCTTTGGCGGGGCGCACTCCTACAATGAGCAGTTCTTC
. . TRBJ2-1 TRBV7-6 CASSLAGWGTAVHEQFF TGTGCCAGCAGCTTAGCTGGTTGGGGAACGGCAGTCCATGAGCAGTTCTTC
. . TRBJ1-4 TRBV2 CASRIQGGEKLFF TGTGCCAGCAGGATACAGGGTGGCGAAAAACTGTTTTTT
. . TRBJ2-2 TRBV19 CASSIDPGYPGELFF TGTGCCAGTAGTATAGATCCAGGGTACCCCGGGGAGCTGTTTTTT
. . TRBJ2-2 TRBV27 CASKSQPNTGELFF TGTGCCAGCAAATCACAGCCGAACACCGGGGAGCTGTTTTTT
. . TRBJ1-5 TRBV19 CASSIEAYSNQPQHF TGTGCCAGTAGTATAGAAGCGTATAGCAATCAGCCCCAGCATTTT
. TRBD1 TRBJ1-2 TRBV10-3 CAAKRQGGDGYTF TGTGCCGCCAAACGACAGGGAGGTGATGGCTACACCTTC
. . TRBJ1-5 TRBV2 CASSYGQPQHF TGTGCCAGCAGTTATGGGCAGCCCCAGCATTTT
. . TRBJ1-6 TRBV7-8 CASSPYRVIGTVNSPLHF TGTGCCAGCAGCCCCTACAGGGTGATCGGGACGGTTAATTCACCCCTCCACTTT
. . TRBJ2-7 TRBV7-9 CASSYGRTYEQYF TGTGCCAGCAGCTACGGACGGACCTACGAGCAGTACTTC
once TRBD1 TRBJ1-2 TRBV11-2 CASSLGAGGYGYTF TGTGCCAGCAGCCTGGGGGCAGGGGGGTATGGCTACACCTTC
. . TRBJ1-4 TRBV19 CASSIQRNEKLFF TGTGCCAGTAGTATCCAGCGTAATGAAAAACTGTTTTTT
. . TRBJ2-2 TRBV4-1 CASSQSRGRRELFF TGCGCCAGCAGCCAGAGCAGGGGTAGGCGGGAGCTGTTTTTT
. . TRBJ2-5 TRBV7-2 CASSSNYQETQYF TGTGCCAGCAGCTCGAACTACCAAGAGACCCAGTACTTC
. TRBD1 TRBJ1-4 TRBV11-2 CASSLVVRDRGATNEKLFF TGTGCCAGCAGCTTAGTCGTCCGGGACAGGGGTGCAACTAATGAAAAACTGTTTTTT
. . TRBJ2-1 TRBV7-7 CASSLDGGNEQFF TGTGCCAGCAGCTTAGACGGGGGCAATGAGCAGTTCTTC
. . TRBJ2-3 TRBV27 CASSFQSGGSTDTQYF TGTGCCAGCAGTTTCCAGAGTGGAGGGAGCACAGATACGCAGTATTTT
. TRBD2 TRBJ2-2 TRBV4-2 CASSQDSGAGTGELFF TGTGCCAGCAGCCAAGACAGCGGGGCGGGGACCGGGGAGCTGTTTTTT
. . TRBJ1-4 TRBV18 CASSRGTPATNEKLFF TGTGCCAGCTCACGGGGGACACCTGCAACTAATGAAAAACTGTTTTTT
. . TRBJ2-2 TRBV11-3 CASGNTGELFF TGTGCCAGTGGTAACACCGGGGAGCTGTTTTTT
. . TRBJ1-2 TRBV27 CASSSEGRYGYTF TGTGCCAGCAGTTCCGAGGGTAGATATGGCTACACCTTC
. TRBD1 TRBJ2-7 TRBV28 CASSPGQGGSGEQYF TGTGCCAGCAGTCCAGGACAGGGGGGTTCTGGAGAGCAGTACTTC
. TRBD1 TRBJ1-5 TRBV7-2 CASSLWGTGDQPQHF TGTGCCAGCAGCTTATGGGGGACAGGGGATCAGCCCCAGCATTTT
few . TRBJ1-5 TRBV30 CAWSQQGPSNQPQHF TGTGCCTGGAGCCAACAGGGACCGAGCAATCAGCCCCAGCATTTT
. TRBD1 TRBJ2-7 TRBV5-5 CASSPWTGTREQYF TGTGCCAGCAGCCCTTGGACAGGGACGAGGGAGCAGTACTTC
. TRBD1 TRBJ2-1 TRBV5-1 CASSYRGQGNEQFF TGCGCCAGCAGCTACCGAGGACAGGGGAATGAGCAGTTCTTC
once TRBD1 TRBJ2-2 TRBV7-2 CASSTRTGVNTGELFF TGTGCCAGCAGCACCCGGACAGGGGTGAACACCGGGGAGCTGTTTTTT
. . TRBJ1-5 TRBV7-8 CASSLDPGQPQHF TGTGCCAGCAGCTTAGATCCCGGGCAGCCCCAGCATTTT
. . TRBJ1-5 TRBV6-5 CASRSPGSNQPQHF TGTGCCAGCCGGTCCCCCGGGAGCAATCAGCCCCAGCATTTT
. . TRBJ1-5 TRBV5-4 CASSLERGVEQPQHF TGTGCCAGCAGCTTGGAGAGGGGGGTGGAACAGCCCCAGCATTTT
. TRBD2 TRBJ2-3 TRBV20-1 CSASPAGDLTDTQYF TGCAGTGCTAGTCCAGCGGGGGATCTGACAGATACGCAGTATTTT
. . TRBJ1-3 TRBV5-1 CASSHTQGSGNTIYF TGCGCCAGCAGCCACACCCAGGGCTCTGGAAACACCATATATTTT
. TRBD1 TRBJ1-2 TRBV28 CASSLGQGGGYGYTF TGTGCCAGCAGTCTCGGACAGGGGGGAGGATATGGCTACACCTTC
. TRBD1 TRBJ2-5 TRBV3-1/TRBV3-2 CASSRTGGLAAFQETQYF TGTGCCAGCAGCCGGACAGGGGGTCTAGCGGCGTTCCAAGAGACCCAGTACTTC
. TRBD1 TRBJ1-6 TRBV10-3 CATRRQGPADSPLHF TGTGCCACCAGACGACAGGGGCCGGCCGATTCACCCCTCCACTTT
few TRBD1 TRBJ1-2 TRBV6-5 CASSKQGGIDGYTF TGTGCCAGCAGTAAACAGGGGGGGATCGATGGCTACACCTTC
. TRBD1 TRBJ1-6 TRBV2 CASRADRYNSPLHF TGTGCCAGCCGCGCGGACAGGTACAATTCACCCCTCCACTTT
. . TRBJ2-1 TRBV5-1 CASSGRAGATLKFF TGCGCCAGCAGCGGGAGGGCGGGGGCTACCTTGAAGTTCTTC
. . TRBJ2-7 TRBV29-1 CSVGAGAAYEQYF TGCAGCGTTGGGGCAGGAGCCGCCTACGAGCAGTACTTC
. . TRBJ2-1 TRBV12-3/TRBV12-4 CASSPSVSNEQFF TGTGCCAGCAGCCCGTCGGTTTCTAATGAGCAGTTCTTC